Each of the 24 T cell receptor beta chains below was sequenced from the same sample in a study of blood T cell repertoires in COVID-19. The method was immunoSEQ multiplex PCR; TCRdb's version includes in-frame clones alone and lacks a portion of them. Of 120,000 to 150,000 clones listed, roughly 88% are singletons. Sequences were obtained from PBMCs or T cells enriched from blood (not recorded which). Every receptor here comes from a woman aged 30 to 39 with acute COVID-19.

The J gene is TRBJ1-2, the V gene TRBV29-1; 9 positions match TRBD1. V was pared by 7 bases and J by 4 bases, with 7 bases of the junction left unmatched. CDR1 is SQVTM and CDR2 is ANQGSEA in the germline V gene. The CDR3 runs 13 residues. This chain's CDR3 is CSGRTGDFYGYTF. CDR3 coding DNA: TGCAGCGGCCGGACAGGGGACTTCTATGGCTACACCTTC.

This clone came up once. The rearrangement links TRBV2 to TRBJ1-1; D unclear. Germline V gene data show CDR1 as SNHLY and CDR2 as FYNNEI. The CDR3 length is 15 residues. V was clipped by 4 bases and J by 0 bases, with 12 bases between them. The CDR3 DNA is TGTGCCAGCAGTGCCCTGCCTAGGATGAACACTGAAGCTTTCTTT. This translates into CASSALPRMNTEAFF.

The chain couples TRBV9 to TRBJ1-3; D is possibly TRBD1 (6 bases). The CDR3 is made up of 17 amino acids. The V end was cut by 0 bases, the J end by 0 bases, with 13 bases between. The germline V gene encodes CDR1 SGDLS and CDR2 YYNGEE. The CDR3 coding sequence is TGTGCCAGCAGCGTAGATGGGGGGGCCTTCTCTGGAAACACCATATATTTT. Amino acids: CASSVDGGAFSGNTIYF.

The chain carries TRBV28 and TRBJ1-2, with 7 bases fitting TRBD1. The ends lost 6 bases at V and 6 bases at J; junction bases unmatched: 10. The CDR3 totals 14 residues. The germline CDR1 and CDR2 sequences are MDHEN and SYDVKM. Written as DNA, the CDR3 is TGTGCCAGCAGCCAAACGACAGGGTACCATGGCTACACCTTC. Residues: CASSQTTGYHGYTF.

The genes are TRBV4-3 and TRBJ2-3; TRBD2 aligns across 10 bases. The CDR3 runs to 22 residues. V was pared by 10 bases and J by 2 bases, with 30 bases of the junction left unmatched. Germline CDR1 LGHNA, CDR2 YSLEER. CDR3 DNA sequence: TGCGCCACCGAGCAGGGCATAACGGACAGGGACCCTAGCGGGAGCCACACAGATACGCAGTATTTT. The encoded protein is CATEQGITDRDPSGSHTDTQYF.

CDR3 DNA: TGTGCCAGCAGCATGCGCAGTCTAGGACAGGGGGTATACGAGCAGTACTTC. Amino acids: CASSMRSLGQGVYEQYF. The chain couples TRBV13 to TRBJ2-7; TRBD1 aligns across 10 bases. The CDR3 contains 17 residues. The germline gives CDR1 PRHDT, CDR2 FYEKMQ (reference sequence). The V and J ends lost 5 bases and 4 bases, in that order; junction bases with no gene match: 14. The complete variable domain, with remaining parts taken from reference TRBV13 and TRBJ2-7, reads AAGVIQSPRHLIKEKRETATLKCYPIPRHDTVYWYQQGPGQDPQFLISFYEKMQSDKGSIPDRFSAQQFSDYHSELNMSSLELGDSALYFCASSMRSLGQGVYEQYFGPGTRLTVT.

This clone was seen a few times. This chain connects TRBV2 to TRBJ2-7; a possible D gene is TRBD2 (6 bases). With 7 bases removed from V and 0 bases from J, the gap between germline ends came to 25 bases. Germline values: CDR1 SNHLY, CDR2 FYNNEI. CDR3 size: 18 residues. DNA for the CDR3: TGTGCCAGCAAGGACCCCCGGGAGTGGGATCAAAGCTCCTACGAGCAGTACTTC. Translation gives CASKDPREWDQSSYEQYF.

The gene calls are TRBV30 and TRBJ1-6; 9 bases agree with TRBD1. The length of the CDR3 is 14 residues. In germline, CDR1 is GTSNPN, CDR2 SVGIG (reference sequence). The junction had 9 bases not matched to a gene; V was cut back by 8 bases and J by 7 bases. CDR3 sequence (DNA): TGTGCCACTCATCCCGGGACAGGGAATTCACCCCTCCACTTT. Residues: CATHPGTGNSPLHF.

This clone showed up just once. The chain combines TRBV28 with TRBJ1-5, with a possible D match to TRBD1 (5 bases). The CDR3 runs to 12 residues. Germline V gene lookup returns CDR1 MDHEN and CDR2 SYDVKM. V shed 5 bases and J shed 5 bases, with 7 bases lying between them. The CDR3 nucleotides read TGTGCCAGCAGTGACAGTTATCAGCCCCAGCATTTT. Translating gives CASSDSYQPQHF. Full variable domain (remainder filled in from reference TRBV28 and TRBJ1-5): DVKVTQSSRYLVKRTGEKVFLECVQDMDHENMFWYRQDPGLGLRLIYFSYDVKMKEKGDIPEGYSVSREKKERFSLILESASTNQTSMYLCASSDSYQPQHFGDGTRLSIL.

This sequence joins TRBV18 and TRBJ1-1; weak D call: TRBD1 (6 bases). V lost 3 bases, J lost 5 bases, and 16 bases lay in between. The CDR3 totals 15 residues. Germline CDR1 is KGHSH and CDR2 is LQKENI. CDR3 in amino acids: CASSPIMKGGTEAFF. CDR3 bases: TGTGCCAGCTCACCGATAATGAAGGGGGGGACTGAAGCTTTCTTT.

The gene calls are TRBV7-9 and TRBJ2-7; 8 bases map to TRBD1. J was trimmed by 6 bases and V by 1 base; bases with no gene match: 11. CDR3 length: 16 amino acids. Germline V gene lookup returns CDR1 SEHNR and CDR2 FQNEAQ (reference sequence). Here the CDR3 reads CASSLEGVGQGFEQYF. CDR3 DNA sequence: TGTGCCAGCAGCTTAGAGGGAGTCGGACAGGGATTCGAGCAGTACTTC.

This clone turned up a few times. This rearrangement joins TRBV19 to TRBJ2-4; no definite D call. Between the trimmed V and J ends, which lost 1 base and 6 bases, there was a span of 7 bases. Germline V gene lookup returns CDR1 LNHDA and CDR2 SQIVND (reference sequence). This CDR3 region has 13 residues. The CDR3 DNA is TGTGCCAGTAGTATAGTTGGAGCAAACATTCAGTACTTC. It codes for CASSIVGANIQYF. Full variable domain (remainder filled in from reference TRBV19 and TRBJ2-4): DGGITQSPKYLFRKEGQNVTLSCEQNLNHDAMYWYRQDPGQGLRLIYYSQIVNDFQKGDIAEGYSVSREKKESFPLTVTSAQKNPTAFYLCASSIVGANIQYFGAGTRLSVL.

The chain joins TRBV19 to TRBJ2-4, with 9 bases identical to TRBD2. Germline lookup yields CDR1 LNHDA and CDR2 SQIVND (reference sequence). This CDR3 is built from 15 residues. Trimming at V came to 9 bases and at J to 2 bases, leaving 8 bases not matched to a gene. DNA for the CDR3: TGTGCCAGCGACCCTAGCGGGGAATCCAAAAACATTCAGTACTTC. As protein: CASDPSGESKNIQYF.

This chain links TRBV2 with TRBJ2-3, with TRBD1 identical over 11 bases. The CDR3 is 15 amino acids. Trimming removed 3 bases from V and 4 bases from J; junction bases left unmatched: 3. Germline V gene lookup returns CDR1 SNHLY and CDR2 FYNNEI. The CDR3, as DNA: TGTGCCAGCAGTGAGCCGGGACAGGGGGCAGATACGCAGTATTTT. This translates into CASSEPGQGADTQYF.

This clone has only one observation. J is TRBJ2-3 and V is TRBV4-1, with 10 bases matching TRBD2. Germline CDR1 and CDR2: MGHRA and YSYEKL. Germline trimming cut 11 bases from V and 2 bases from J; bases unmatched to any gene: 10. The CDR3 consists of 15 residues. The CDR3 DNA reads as TGCGCCGCCCAACGGACTAGCGGTTACACAGATACGCAGTATTTT. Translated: CAAQRTSGYTDTQYF.

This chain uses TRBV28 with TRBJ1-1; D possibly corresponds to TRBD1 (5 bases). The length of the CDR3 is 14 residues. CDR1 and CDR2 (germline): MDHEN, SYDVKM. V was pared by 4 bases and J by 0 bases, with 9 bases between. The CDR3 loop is CASSSGQLNTEAFF. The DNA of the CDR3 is TGTGCCAGCAGTTCAGGGCAATTGAACACTGAAGCTTTCTTT.

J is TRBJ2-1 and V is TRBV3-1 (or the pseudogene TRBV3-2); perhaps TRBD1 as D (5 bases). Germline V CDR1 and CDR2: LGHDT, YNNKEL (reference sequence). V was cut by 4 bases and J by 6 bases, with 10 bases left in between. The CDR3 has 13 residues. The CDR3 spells CASSLRGTNEQFF. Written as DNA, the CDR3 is TGTGCCAGCAGCCTTAGGGGTACCAATGAGCAGTTCTTC.

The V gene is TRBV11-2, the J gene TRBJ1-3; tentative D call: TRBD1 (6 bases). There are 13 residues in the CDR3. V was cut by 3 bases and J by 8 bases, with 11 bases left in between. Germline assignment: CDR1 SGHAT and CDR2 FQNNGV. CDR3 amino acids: CASSLAGVDTIYF. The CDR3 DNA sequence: TGTGCCAGCAGCTTGGCAGGGGTGGACACCATATATTTT.

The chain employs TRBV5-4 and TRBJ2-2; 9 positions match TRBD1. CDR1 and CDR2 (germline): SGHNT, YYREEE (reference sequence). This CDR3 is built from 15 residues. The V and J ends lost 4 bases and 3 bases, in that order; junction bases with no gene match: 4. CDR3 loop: CASSRTGADTGELFF. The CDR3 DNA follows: TGTGCCAGCAGCAGGACAGGGGCGGACACCGGGGAGCTGTTTTTT.

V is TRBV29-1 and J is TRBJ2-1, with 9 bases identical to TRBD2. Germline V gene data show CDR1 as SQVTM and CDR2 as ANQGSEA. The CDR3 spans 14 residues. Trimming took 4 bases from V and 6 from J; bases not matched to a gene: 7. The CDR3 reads CSVAAGGQGNEQFF. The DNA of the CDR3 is TGCAGCGTTGCCGCGGGAGGGCAGGGCAATGAGCAGTTCTTC.

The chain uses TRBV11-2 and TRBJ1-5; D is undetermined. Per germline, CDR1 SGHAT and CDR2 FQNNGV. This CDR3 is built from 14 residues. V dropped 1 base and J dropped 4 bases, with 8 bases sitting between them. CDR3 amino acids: CASSLGRENQPQHF. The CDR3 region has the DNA TGTGCCAGCAGCTTAGGGCGGGAAAATCAGCCCCAGCATTTT.

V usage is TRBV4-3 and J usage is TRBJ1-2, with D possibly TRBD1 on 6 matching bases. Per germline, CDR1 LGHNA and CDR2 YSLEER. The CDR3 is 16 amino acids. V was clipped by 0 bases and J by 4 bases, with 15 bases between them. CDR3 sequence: CASSQDTGYGVYGYTF. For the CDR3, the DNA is TGCGCCAGCAGCCAAGATACAGGGTACGGCGTCTATGGCTACACCTTC.

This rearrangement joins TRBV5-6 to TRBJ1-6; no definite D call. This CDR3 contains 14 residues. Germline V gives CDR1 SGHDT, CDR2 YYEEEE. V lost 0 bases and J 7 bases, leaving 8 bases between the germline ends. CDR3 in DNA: TGTGCCAGCAGCTTGGGAAGCCCCAATTCACCCCTCCACTTT. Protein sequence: CASSLGSPNSPLHF.

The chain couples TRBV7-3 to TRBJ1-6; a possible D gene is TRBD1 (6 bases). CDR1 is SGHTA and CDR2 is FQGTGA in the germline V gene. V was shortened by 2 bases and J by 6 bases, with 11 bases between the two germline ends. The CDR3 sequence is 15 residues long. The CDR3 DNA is TGTGCCAGCAGCTTAGCAGGGGCTAGTAATTCACCCCTCCACTTT. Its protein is CASSLAGASNSPLHF. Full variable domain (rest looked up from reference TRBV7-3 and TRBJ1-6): GAGVSQTPSNKVTEKGKYVELRCDPISGHTALYWYRQSLGQGPEFLIYFQGTGAADDSGLPNDRFFAVRPEGSVSTLKIQRTERGDSAVYLCASSLAGASNSPLHFGNGTRLTVT.